The rows below give T cell receptor beta chains drawn from one sample of a study of glioma-infiltrating T cells after dendritic cell vaccination. Here immunoSEQ multiplex PCR was the method, and the copy in TCRdb shows in-frame clones only, minus some. The table records about 92,000 clones, 70% to 90% of them present only once. Specimen: blood, collected before dendritic cell vaccination. All receptors derive from a human donor with glioblastoma. Both conserved end residues are part of each CDR3. The D gene is left open where the match is weak. Where a row states a size, it is once, few, many or the class of an expanded clone; other rows omit it.

D: -; J: TRBJ2-2; size: -; V: TRBV7-9; CDR3: CASSFSGTLNTGELFF; DNA: TGTGCCAGCAGCTTCTCCGGGACTTTGAACACCGGGGAGCTGTTTTTT
D: TRBD2; J: TRBJ2-3; size: -; V: TRBV7-3; CDR3: CASSLAGGTDTQYF; DNA: TGTGCCAGCAGCTTAGCGGGGGGCACAGATACGCAGTATTTT
D: -; J: TRBJ1-4; size: few; V: TRBV5-4; CDR3: CASSLDRDKLFF; DNA: TGTGCCAGCAGCTTGGACAGGGATAAACTGTTTTTT
D: TRBD1; J: TRBJ2-7; size: -; V: TRBV5-8; CDR3: CASSGWDRLDEQYF; DNA: TGTGCCAGCAGCGGATGGGACAGGCTCGACGAGCAGTACTTC
D: TRBD2; J: TRBJ2-2; size: -; V: TRBV7-3; CDR3: CASSLRVGGGANTGELFF; DNA: TGTGCCAGCAGCTTAAGGGTCGGCGGGGGGGCGAACACCGGGGAGCTGTTTTTT
D: -; J: TRBJ2-7; size: -; V: TRBV14; CDR3: CASSQDWSYSYEQYF; DNA: TGTGCCAGCAGCCAAGATTGGAGTTACTCCTACGAGCAGTACTTC
D: TRBD1; J: TRBJ2-2; size: -; V: TRBV5-1; CDR3: CASSPAGGRSGELFF; DNA: TGCGCCAGCAGCCCGGCAGGGGGCAGGAGCGGGGAGCTGTTTTTT
D: TRBD1; J: TRBJ2-7; size: -; V: TRBV11-2; CDR3: CASSLRGQGVPLEQYF; DNA: TGTGCCAGCAGCCTTAGAGGACAGGGGGTACCTCTCGAGCAGTACTTC
D: -; J: TRBJ1-6; size: -; V: TRBV30; CDR3: CAWSDGGETLHF; DNA: TGTGCCTGGAGCGATGGGGGGGAAACCCTCCACTTT
D: -; J: TRBJ1-5; size: -; V: TRBV27; CDR3: CASSPVHNQPQHF; DNA: TGTGCCAGCAGTCCAGTCCACAATCAGCCCCAGCATTTT
D: -; J: TRBJ1-1; size: few; V: TRBV7-6; CDR3: CASSPPPGVNTEAFF; DNA: TGTGCCAGCAGCCCGCCTCCGGGAGTCAACACTGAAGCTTTCTTT
D: -; J: TRBJ2-7; size: -; V: TRBV18; CDR3: CASSRGETGRSSYEQYF; DNA: TGTGCCAGCTCCCGGGGGGAGACAGGACGTTCCTCCTACGAGCAGTACTTC
D: TRBD1; J: TRBJ2-6; size: -; V: TRBV7-2; CDR3: CASSLGGQAGANVLTF; DNA: TGTGCCAGCAGCTTAGGAGGACAGGCTGGGGCCAACGTCCTGACTTTC
D: TRBD1; J: TRBJ1-5; size: -; V: TRBV6-6; CDR3: CASSQGAQPQHF; DNA: TGTGCCAGCAGTCAGGGGGCCCAGCCCCAGCATTTT
D: -; J: TRBJ1-2; size: once; V: TRBV6-5; CDR3: CASSYGSGTNYGYTF; DNA: TGTGCCAGCAGTTACGGGTCCGGGACTAACTATGGCTACACCTTC
D: TRBD2; J: TRBJ2-3; size: -; V: TRBV29-1; CDR3: CSVTGTSGGSTDTQYF; DNA: TGCAGCGTTACTGGCACTAGCGGGGGAAGCACAGATACGCAGTATTTT
D: -; J: TRBJ2-7; size: -; V: TRBV28; CDR3: CASSYRGGEQYF; DNA: TGTGCCAGCAGTTACAGGGGGGGCGAGCAGTACTTC
D: -; J: TRBJ2-1; size: -; V: TRBV6-6; CDR3: CASSYVAGSYNEQFF; DNA: TGTGCCAGCAGTTACGTAGCAGGGTCCTACAATGAGCAGTTCTTC
D: -; J: TRBJ2-1; size: -; V: TRBV28; CDR3: CASSFLLAGSYNEQFF; DNA: TGTGCCAGCAGTTTCCTACTCGCGGGGAGTTACAATGAGCAGTTCTTC
D: -; J: TRBJ1-5; size: -; V: TRBV5-6; CDR3: CASSSGVSNQPQHF; DNA: TGTGCCAGCAGCTCAGGGGTTAGCAATCAGCCCCAGCATTTT
D: -; J: TRBJ2-7; size: -; V: TRBV9; CDR3: CASSVGSRTRGYEQYF; DNA: TGTGCCAGCAGCGTAGGGTCGAGAACCAGGGGCTACGAGCAGTACTTC
D: -; J: TRBJ1-2; size: -; V: TRBV19; CDR3: CASSTATENYGYTF; DNA: TGTGCCAGTAGTACAGCGACAGAGAACTATGGCTACACCTTC
D: TRBD2; J: TRBJ2-5; size: -; V: TRBV15; CDR3: CATSRDSSGGETQYF; DNA: TGTGCCACCAGCAGAGATAGTAGCGGGGGTGAGACCCAGTACTTC
D: TRBD2; J: TRBJ2-1; size: once; V: TRBV9; CDR3: CASSSSGRGYNEQFF; DNA: TGTGCCAGCAGCTCCAGCGGGAGAGGCTACAATGAGCAGTTCTTC
D: TRBD1; J: TRBJ2-7; size: -; V: TRBV10-3; CDR3: CAISAGRGYEQYF; DNA: TGTGCCATCAGTGCTGGCAGGGGGTACGAGCAGTACTTC
D: TRBD1; J: TRBJ1-1; size: -; V: TRBV11-2; CDR3: CASSLGQGNEAFF; DNA: TGTGCCAGCAGCTTAGGACAGGGGAATGAAGCTTTCTTT
D: TRBD2; J: TRBJ2-2; size: -; V: TRBV12-5; CDR3: CASGLTVAGAGELFF; DNA: TGTGCTAGTGGTTTGACTGTAGCGGGGGCTGGGGAGCTGTTTTTT
D: TRBD2; J: TRBJ2-7; size: few; V: TRBV5-1; CDR3: CASSLLAGGPYEQYF; DNA: TGCGCCAGCAGCTTGCTAGCGGGAGGGCCTTACGAGCAGTACTTC
D: TRBD2; J: TRBJ2-1; size: few; V: TRBV2; CDR3: CASRTSGGANEQFF; DNA: TGTGCCAGCAGAACTAGCGGGGGGGCCAATGAGCAGTTCTTC
D: -; J: TRBJ1-1; size: -; V: TRBV7-8; CDR3: CASSLAGGGRLNTEAFF; DNA: TGTGCCAGCAGCTTAGCAGGGGGTGGCAGGCTGAACACTGAAGCTTTCTTT
D: TRBD1; J: TRBJ2-7; size: -; V: TRBV19; CDR3: CASSISSGTGGNEQYF; DNA: TGTGCCAGTAGTATTTCCTCCGGGACAGGGGGTAACGAGCAGTACTTC